Reported below is one T cell receptor (beta chain). What it recognizes is unknown. This record belongs to a study of tumor-infiltrating lymphocytes in primary liver carcinoma. Study at large: Both sexes were represented among patients, who were 30 to 69 years old.

Unsorted whole blood yielded blood RNA, and germline DNA was extracted as well. Broader study findings: Lower overlap was observed for tumor-adjacent and tumor-blood pairs relative to tumor region pairs. Owing to bulk unsorted samples, no comparison was made between CD4+ and CD8+ repertoires. Tumor tissue displayed a significantly greater top-250-clone fraction than blood (p = 0.039).

The germline CDR1 and CDR2 sequences are SGHNT and YENEEA. This CDR3 is 13 amino acids long. Trimming stripped 5 bases from V and 2 bases from J, with 9 bases between. Reverse transcription of roughly 0.45 ug total RNA with a constant-region primer produced TCR beta cDNA. Libraries for TCR beta were built through three nested multiplex PCR rounds, which together made up a slightly modified ARM-PCR procedure. With TRBV1-TRBV30 forward primers and a C-beta reverse primer, the first two PCR rounds were run for nine to eleven cycles each. Each CDR3 protein gets one entry after TCRdb re-called the multiplex PCR reads with MiXCR. The table shows approximately 330,000 distinct CDR3 sequences, with about two thirds occurring only once.

Sequences were obtained from peripheral blood. V and J are TRBV11-3 and TRBJ1-2, with D uncertain. The receptor was derived from a man aged 35-49 years with primary liver carcinoma and hepatitis B virus infection. The CDR3 sequence is CASSLWGNYGYTF. For the CDR3, the DNA is TGTGCCAGCAGCCTTTGGGGAAACTATGGCTACACCTTC. Filled out from reference TRBV11-3 and TRBJ1-2, the complete variable domain reads EAGVVQSPRYKIIEKKQPVAFWCNPISGHNTLYWYLQNLGQGPELLIRYENEEAVDDSQLPKDRFSAERLKGVDSTLKIQPAELGDSAVYLCASSLWGNYGYTFGSGTRLTVV.